The 20 T cell receptor beta chains below come from one sample, sequenced in a study of blood T cell repertoires in COVID-19 (TCRdb year 2020). Library prep was done by the immunoSEQ multiplex PCR assay. Here the immuneACCESS table is served through TCRdb, limited to in-frame sequences with V and J called. Missing clones are a known gap in these copies; in checked studies unresolved V genes cover under half, and the rest lacks a known reason. The sample profile shows some 190,000 clones; more than 70% of them were found once. Around 4.5% of the sample goes to the ten largest clones. What was sequenced was PBMCs or T cells enriched from blood (not recorded which). These receptors were taken from a man aged 25-45 years with acute COVID-19.

J is TRBJ1-2 and V is TRBV12-3 or TRBV12-4, with D possibly being TRBD1 (6 bases). V shed 6 bases and J shed 2 bases, with 10 bases lying between them. CDR3 length: 13 residues. The CDR3 nucleotides are TGTGCCAGCAGATATGGACAGAACTATGGCTACACCTTC. Amino acid sequence: CASRYGQNYGYTF.

J is TRBJ2-1 and V is TRBV9, with TRBD1 as a possible D gene (5 bases). The length of the CDR3 is 11 residues. Trimming removed 3 bases from V and 7 bases from J, with 5 bases in between. CDR1 SGDLS and CDR2 YYNGEE come from the germline V gene. As DNA, the CDR3 is TGTGCCAGCAGCGCAGGGAATGAGCAGTTCTTC. Residues: CASSAGNEQFF.

This clone appeared a single time. This CDR3 reads CASRGTSSYEQYF. In DNA, the CDR3 is TGTGCCAGCAGAGGGACTTCCTCCTACGAGCAGTACTTC. This chain links TRBV6-5 with TRBJ2-7; D is perhaps TRBD2 (6 bases). The CDR3 covers 13 residues. Germline assignment: CDR1 MNHEY and CDR2 SVGAGI. The V end lost 6 bases, the J end lost 0 bases, and 9 bases lay between the germline ends.

The chain couples TRBV11-2 to TRBJ2-3; TRBD2 agrees at 9 bases. V shed 8 bases, J shed 2 bases, and the junction held 8 bases outside the gene matches. The CDR3 spans 15 residues. The germline gives CDR1 SGHAT, CDR2 FQNNGV. Here the CDR3 DNA reads TGTGCCAGCGTCCGTCTAGCGGGATCCACAGATACGCAGTATTTT. Protein: CASVRLAGSTDTQYF.

The rearrangement joins TRBV11-2 to TRBJ2-7; 9 bases map to TRBD1. From germline, CDR1 is SGHAT and CDR2 FQNNGV. The CDR3 loop spans 14 amino acids. Trimming at V came to 3 bases and at J to 3 bases, leaving 3 bases not matched to a gene. CDR3 in DNA: TGTGCCAGCAGCTTCCGGGACAGGGACTACGAGCAGTACTTC. Its translation is CASSFRDRDYEQYF.

The chain links TRBV7-9 to TRBJ2-1, with 11 bases that match TRBD2. In germline, CDR1 is SEHNR, CDR2 FQNEAQ (reference sequence). The CDR3 contains 15 residues. The junction had 4 bases not matched to a gene; V was cut back by 2 bases and J by 7 bases. The CDR3 loop reads CASSLSSGGRNEQFF. CDR3 nucleotide sequence: TGTGCCAGCAGCTTATCTAGCGGGGGGAGGAATGAGCAGTTCTTC.

The chain recombines TRBV3-1 (or the pseudogene TRBV3-2) with TRBJ1-1, with D possibly being TRBD1 (5 bases). The germline gives CDR1 LGHDT, CDR2 YNNKEL (reference sequence). This CDR3 is 18 amino acids long. V lost 0 bases, J lost 0 bases, and 17 bases lay in between. Here the CDR3 reads CASSQEIEGHRMNTEAFF. Here the CDR3 DNA reads TGTGCCAGCAGCCAAGAGATCGAAGGACATCGCATGAACACTGAAGCTTTCTTT.

This chain links TRBV3-1 (or the pseudogene TRBV3-2) with TRBJ1-6; 7 bases align to TRBD1. The CDR3 spans 18 residues. J gave up 8 bases and V 1 base, and 14 bases lay outside the gene matches. Germline V CDR1 and CDR2: LGHDT, YNNKEL (reference sequence). The chain's CDR3 is CASSQVGRDRVGDSPLHF. Written as DNA, the CDR3 is TGTGCCAGCAGCCAAGTAGGAAGAGACAGGGTAGGGGATTCACCCCTCCACTTT.

The V call is TRBV2, the J call TRBJ1-2, with 8 bases lining up with TRBD1. Germline trimming cut 8 bases from V and 6 bases from J; bases unmatched to any gene: 11. CDR1 and CDR2 (germline): SNHLY, FYNNEI. CDR3 length equals 14 residues. The CDR3 is CASSNTGTGDGYTF. The CDR3 coding sequence is TGTGCCAGCTCGAATACCGGGACAGGAGATGGCTACACCTTC.

This clone was counted a single time. The chain couples TRBV5-4 to TRBJ1-2; weak D call: TRBD1 (6 bases). This CDR3 has 16 residues. Germline V gene data show CDR1 as SGHNT and CDR2 as YYREEE (reference sequence). V was trimmed by 0 bases and J by 2 bases, leaving 14 bases between them. The CDR3 coding sequence is TGTGCCAGCAGCTTGGAGAGTGCGGGGGCAAACTATGGCTACACCTTC. This codes for CASSLESAGANYGYTF.

The chain recombines TRBV7-9 with TRBJ2-7, with TRBD2 as a possible D gene (6 bases). CDR3 size: 15 residues. V was clipped by 2 bases and J by 4 bases, with 15 bases between them. Germline V gene lookup returns CDR1 SEHNR and CDR2 FQNEAQ (reference sequence). CDR3 loop: CASSLSQGRGYEQYF. DNA of the CDR3: TGTGCCAGCAGCTTATCTCAGGGACGGGGGTACGAGCAGTACTTC.

J is TRBJ2-3 and V is TRBV7-9; TRBD2 matches 9 bases. The CDR3 consists of 15 residues. CDR1 and CDR2 from the germline V gene are SEHNR and FQNEAQ (reference sequence). The V gene end was trimmed by 3 bases and the J gene end by 7 bases; junction bases not matched to a gene: 8. In DNA, the CDR3 is TGTGCCAGCAGCTTCTTGGAAGCGGGGGGCTATACGCAGTATTTT. As protein: CASSFLEAGGYTQYF.

This sequence joins TRBV9 and TRBJ2-7; 7 positions match TRBD2. This CDR3 is built from 14 residues. Germline CDR1 reads SGDLS; CDR2 reads YYNGEE. The V and J ends lost 0 bases and 6 bases, in that order; junction bases with no gene match: 6. The CDR3 sequence is CASSVGGGPGEQYF. The CDR3 bases are TGTGCCAGCAGCGTAGGCGGGGGTCCTGGCGAGCAGTACTTC.

This clone was observed a single time. This rearrangement joins TRBV12-3 or TRBV12-4 to TRBJ1-2; D not resolved. Between the trimmed V and J ends, which lost 3 bases and 2 bases, there was a span of 7 bases. This CDR3 is 13 amino acids long. The CDR3 is CASSLARNYGYTF. In nucleotides, the CDR3 is TGTGCCAGCAGTTTGGCCAGAAACTATGGCTACACCTTC.

The V gene is TRBV9, the J gene TRBJ2-5; D gene unclear. Germline values: CDR1 SGDLS, CDR2 YYNGEE. Trimming took 2 bases from V and 5 from J, leaving 7 bases between them. The CDR3 consists of 12 residues. CDR3 coding DNA: TGTGCCAGCAGCGTCAATCAGGAGACCCAGTACTTC. The encoded protein is CASSVNQETQYF.

V is TRBV5-1 and J is TRBJ2-7; TRBD1 matches 8 bases. V lost 4 bases and J lost 6; bases outside the gene matches: 12. This CDR3 has 15 residues. The germline V gene encodes CDR1 SGHRS and CDR2 YFSETQ. CDR3 nucleotides: TGCGCCAGCAGCAGCGGACAGGGCGTTTCGCTCGAGCAGTACTTC. Its translation is CASSSGQGVSLEQYF.

V usage is TRBV5-1 and J usage is TRBJ2-1, with TRBD2 matching over 11 bases. CDR1 is SGHRS, CDR2 YFSETQ, per germline. V gave up 0 bases and J gave up 11 bases; unmatched junction bases: 4. This CDR3 comprises 14 residues. Here the CDR3 DNA reads TGCGCCAGCAGCTTGGAGCTAGCGGGGGGAAAGCAGTTCTTC. Residues: CASSLELAGGKQFF. The full variable domain, completed using reference TRBV5-1 and TRBJ2-1, is KAGVTQTPRYLIKTRGQQVTLSCSPISGHRSVSWYQQTPGQGLQFLFEYFSETQRNKGNFPGRFSGRQFSNSRSEMNVSTLELGDSALYLCASSLELAGGKQFFGPGTRLTVL.

V is TRBV5-4 and J is TRBJ2-7; possibly TRBD1 for D (6 bases). V lost 2 bases, J lost 0 bases, and 12 bases lay in between. CDR1 is SGHNT and CDR2 is YYREEE in the germline V gene (reference sequence). The CDR3 is made up of 15 amino acids. DNA of the CDR3: TGTGCCAGCAGCTTCCGAGACAGGAGCTCCTACGAGCAGTACTTC. As protein: CASSFRDRSSYEQYF.

This clone was observed a few times. The rearrangement uses TRBV10-3 and TRBJ2-7; maybe TRBD2 (5 bases). V lost 2 bases to trimming and J lost 7 bases, with 6 bases between them. CDR3 length: 11 amino acids. Per germline, CDR1 ENHRY and CDR2 SYGVKD. CDR3 sequence: CAISEPGEQYF. The CDR3 bases are TGTGCCATCAGTGAGCCGGGGGAGCAGTACTTC.

The V and J genes are TRBV5-6 and TRBJ2-2; the match to TRBD1 covers 10 bases. Germline V CDR1 and CDR2: SGHDT, YYEEEE. CDR3 length: 15 residues. V was pared by 4 bases and J by 5 bases, with 5 bases of the junction left unmatched. CDR3 region: CASSPDRGQTGELFF. In DNA form, the CDR3 reads TGTGCCAGCAGCCCTGACAGGGGGCAAACCGGGGAGCTGTTTTTT.